Shown below are 27 T cell receptor beta chains from a single sample sequenced in a study of molecular identifiers for immune sequencing clone quantification. A single record per CDR3 protein comes from TCRdb applying MiXCR to the PCR reads. Of about 86,000 distinct CDR3 sequences in the sample, around a quarter were seen once. Sequencing was performed on naive CD8+ T cells from blood, with Jurkat cell RNA spiked in. The subset: FACS-sorted CD8+CD4-CCR7+CD45RA+ naive T cells. The source is a human donor in good health. Some libraries in this study had Jurkat cell RNA spiked in.

This clonotype has just a few counts. The chain uses TRBV12-3 or TRBV12-4 and TRBJ2-1; D is unresolved. V lost 3 bases to trimming and J lost 8 bases, with 5 bases between them. The CDR3 is 11 amino acids. The CDR3 here is CASSFVDEQFF. The CDR3 DNA sequence: TGTGCCAGCAGTTTTGTCGATGAGCAGTTCTTC.

The J gene is TRBJ2-7, the V gene TRBV7-9; no clear D. Germline V gene data show CDR1 as SEHNR and CDR2 as FQNEAQ (reference sequence). The CDR3 has 12 amino acids. V was clipped by 5 bases and J by 4 bases, with 9 bases between them. CDR3 sequence: CASSPMTYEQYF. The CDR3 coding sequence is TGTGCCAGCAGCCCCATGACTTACGAGCAGTACTTC.

The chain has TRBV27 and TRBJ2-7; 8 nucleotides align to TRBD2. The ends lost 4 bases at V and 4 bases at J; junction bases unmatched: 6. There are 14 residues in the CDR3. The germline V gene encodes CDR1 MNHEY and CDR2 SMNVEV (reference sequence). The CDR3 DNA reads as TGTGCCAGCAGTTCAGGACTAGCACAGTACGAGCAGTACTTC. This sequence encodes CASSSGLAQYEQYF.

This clonotype has a count of ten or more. V gene TRBV7-9 combines with J gene TRBJ1-5, with a tentative D call TRBD1 (6 bases). CDR3 length equals 13 residues. Per germline, CDR1 SEHNR and CDR2 FQNEAQ (reference sequence). V shed 5 bases and J shed 6 bases, with 11 bases lying between them. CDR3 in amino acids: CASSLDRAQPQHF. CDR3 sequence (DNA): TGTGCCAGCAGCCTGGACAGAGCTCAGCCCCAGCATTTT.

This clonotype was observed a few times. A read error may account for a junction end that differs from germline. The chain uses TRBV9 and TRBJ2-1; 7 bases are a match to TRBD1. The V gene's germline CDR1 is SGDLS and CDR2 YYNGEE. The CDR3 covers 15 residues. The CDR3 sequence is CASSEGGQVNNKQFF. DNA of the CDR3: TGTGCCAGCAGCGAGGGTGGACAGGTCAACAATAAGCAGTTCTTC. Based on the CDR3 plus reference TRBV9 and TRBJ2-1, the full variable domain is DSGVTQTPKHLITATGQRVTLRCSPRSGDLSVYWYQQSLDQGLQFLIQYYNGEERAKGNILERFSAQQFPDLHSELNLSSLELGDSALYFCASSEGGQVNNKQFFGPGTRLTVL.

The gene calls are TRBV2 and TRBJ2-5, with D unresolved. The germline gives CDR1 SNHLY, CDR2 FYNNEI. V lost 4 bases and J lost 4, with 10 bases in between. There are 13 residues in the CDR3. The CDR3, as DNA: TGTGCCAGCAGTGTCCTACTCCCAGAGACCCAGTACTTC. Its translation: CASSVLLPETQYF.

The rearrangement uses TRBV6-1 and TRBJ2-7; 7 bases line up with TRBD1. This CDR3 spans 16 amino acids. The V gene end was trimmed by 4 bases and the J gene end by 4 bases; junction bases not matched to a gene: 13. The germline CDR1 and CDR2 sequences are MNHNS and SASEGT. CDR3 region: CASSVAFRGPYYEQYF. The CDR3 bases are TGTGCCAGCAGTGTAGCGTTTAGGGGGCCTTATTACGAGCAGTACTTC.

The chain uses TRBV4-1 and TRBJ1-1; TRBD1 is a possible D gene (5 bases). This CDR3 is 15 amino acids long. Per germline, CDR1 MGHRA and CDR2 YSYEKL. Deletions cut 1 base from V and 4 bases from J, with 13 bases between. CDR3 DNA sequence: TGCGCCAGCAGCCAAGGCCCGGGGAGGGGCACTGAAGCTTTCTTT. Amino acid sequence: CASSQGPGRGTEAFF.

This clonotype was seen a few times. The chain is built from TRBV27 and TRBJ2-2; 9 bases align to TRBD1. The CDR3 runs 18 residues. CDR1 is MNHEY, CDR2 SMNVEV, per germline (reference sequence). J lost 0 bases, V lost 5 bases, and 10 bases had no gene match. The CDR3 loop reads CASSDDPYRGPNTGELFF. CDR3 nucleotide sequence: TGTGCCAGCAGTGATGACCCATACAGGGGGCCGAACACCGGGGAGCTGTTTTTT.

This clonotype was picked up one time. Since no conserved phenylalanine or tryptophan closes the CDR3, a read error is the likely cause. No DNA is shown, since the ends of the CDR3 on it are uncertain; the CDR3 is the one TCRdb lists. CDR3 region: CSVGSTGELIY. The V gene is TRBV29-1, the J gene TRBJ2-2. The CDR3 length equals 11 residues, ends included. Looked up from germline, CDR1 is SQVTM and CDR2 is ANQGSEA.

With regard to this clonotype: The junction differs from germline at one of its ends, possibly a read error. The chain is built from TRBV27 and TRBJ2-7, with a tentative D call TRBD1 (6 bases). This CDR3 is 15 amino acids long. The germline gives CDR1 MNHEY, CDR2 SMNVEV (reference sequence). The CDR3, as DNA: TGTGCCAGCAGTCTGACGGGACAAAACTCCTACAAGCAGTACTTC. It encodes CASSLTGQNSYKQYF.

On this clonotype: This may be a read error, as it is one base from a much larger clone. The chain employs TRBV7-2 and TRBJ2-7; a weak D match, TRBD1 (6 bases). The CDR3 consists of 15 residues. The germline V gene encodes CDR1 SGHTA and CDR2 FQGNSA. The germline V and J ends were trimmed by 4 bases and 3 bases, with 16 bases remaining between them. The CDR3, as DNA: TGTGCCAGCAGCTCAGATTTCGCAGGGGTCTACGAGCAGTACTTC. It translates to CASSSDFAGVYEQYF.

This clonotype was detected a few times. The J gene is TRBJ2-7, the V gene TRBV20-1, with unresolved D. V was clipped by 3 bases and J by 1 base, with 13 bases between them. The germline CDR1 and CDR2 sequences are DFQATT and SNEGSKA (reference sequence). The CDR3 consists of 14 residues. CDR3 sequence reads: CSASAGYPSYEQYF. CDR3 DNA: TGCAGTGCTAGCGCCGGTTACCCATCCTACGAGCAGTACTTC.

The chain couples TRBV7-2 to TRBJ2-7; TRBD2 aligns across 7 bases. There are 13 residues in the CDR3. Germline CDR1 and CDR2: SGHTA and FQGNSA. V gave up 5 bases and J gave up 3 bases; unmatched junction bases: 4. The CDR3 is CASSPGLLYEQYF. In DNA form, the CDR3 reads TGTGCCAGCAGCCCGGGACTACTCTACGAGCAGTACTTC.

This clonotype was seen ten or more times. A junction boundary mismatches the germline segment, possibly from a read error. CDR3: CASSPTPGVHEQFF. The CDR3 coding sequence is TGTGCTAGCAGCCCCACTCCGGGGGTCCATGAGCAGTTCTTC. The chain employs TRBV7-7 and TRBJ2-1, with a tentative D call TRBD2 (6 bases). Germline V gene data show CDR1 as SSHAT and CDR2 as FNYEAQ (reference sequence). This CDR3 has 14 amino acids. The full variable domain, completed using reference TRBV7-7 and TRBJ2-1, is GAGVSQSPRYKVTKRGQDVTLRCDPISSHATLYWYQQALGQGPEFLTYFNYEAQPDKSGLPSDRFSAERPEGSISTLTIQRTEQRDSAMYRCASSPTPGVHEQFFGPGTRLTVL.

Regarding this clonotype: A much larger clone lies a single base off, so this may be a read error. The chain joins TRBV4-3 to TRBJ1-1; D is uncertain. CDR1 and CDR2 (germline): LGHNA, YSLEER. The CDR3 is 13 residues long. The V and J ends lost 5 bases and 3 bases respectively, with 10 bases between them. The CDR3 reads CASSWTAYTEAFF. CDR3 nucleotides: TGCGCCAGCAGCTGGACTGCGTACACTGAAGCTTTCTTT.

This clonotype was counted many times. V usage is TRBV28 and J usage is TRBJ2-7; the D gene is possibly TRBD1 (5 bases). Germline CDR1 MDHEN, CDR2 SYDVKM. V lost 5 bases and J 1 base, leaving 9 bases between the germline ends. There are 13 residues in the CDR3. The CDR3 coding sequence is TGTGCCAGCAGTCCGCAGGGATCCTACGAGCAGTACTTC. This gives the protein CASSPQGSYEQYF.

Of note for this clonotype: This sequence may be a read error, since a much larger clone differs from it by one base. Since no conserved phenylalanine or tryptophan closes the CDR3, a read error is the likely cause. The rearrangement uses TRBV29-1 and TRBJ1-3, with D unresolved. The CDR3 loop spans 14 amino acids. Germline values: CDR1 SQVTM, CDR2 ANQGSEA. Trimming removed 2 bases at V and 1 base at J, with 9 bases between. The CDR3 DNA is TGCAGCGTTGAATTTCTTGGGTCTGGAAACACCATATATTCT. Protein product: CSVEFLGSGNTIYS.

A few counts support this clonotype. This chain uses TRBV9 with TRBJ2-3, with D tentatively TRBD2 (6 bases). Trimming took off 0 bases at V and 0 bases at J, with 11 bases between the two ends. Germline loops: CDR1 SGDLS, CDR2 YYNGEE. This CDR3 comprises 16 residues. In nucleotides, the CDR3 is TGTGCCAGCAGCGTAGGAGGAGGGATCAGCACAGATACGCAGTATTTT. Its protein is CASSVGGGISTDTQYF. The variable domain in full, with the rest retrieved from reference TRBV9 and TRBJ2-3, is DSGVTQTPKHLITATGQRVTLRCSPRSGDLSVYWYQQSLDQGLQFLIQYYNGEERAKGNILERFSAQQFPDLHSELNLSSLELGDSALYFCASSVGGGISTDTQYFGPGTRLTVL.

In the case of this clonotype: A read error may account for a junction end that differs from germline. The rearrangement uses TRBV7-6 and TRBJ2-3; D is perhaps TRBD2 (6 bases). CDR1 and CDR2 (germline): SGHVS, FNYEAQ. The CDR3 length is 24 residues. This chain's CDR3 is CASSSSRLPLPGPGGDPPPDTQSF. As DNA, the CDR3 is TGTGCCAGCAGCTCCTCCCGATTACCCCTCCCCGGCCCGGGCGGGGATCCCCCCCCAGATACGCAGTCTTTT.

This clonotype has a count of ten or more. The CDR3 region is CASSLQGTGAKNIQYF. CDR3 sequence (DNA): TGTGCCAGCAGCTTACAGGGGACAGGGGCCAAAAACATTCAGTACTTC. V gene TRBV13 combines with J gene TRBJ2-4; 9 bases agree with TRBD1. The CDR3 runs 16 residues. V dropped 2 bases and J dropped 1; count of bases not matched to a gene: 3. From germline, CDR1 is PRHDT and CDR2 FYEKMQ (reference sequence). Filled out from reference TRBV13 and TRBJ2-4, the complete variable domain reads AAGVIQSPRHLIKEKRETATLKCYPIPRHDTVYWYQQGPGQDPQFLISFYEKMQSDKGSIPDRFSAQQFSDYHSELNMSSLELGDSALYFCASSLQGTGAKNIQYFGAGTRLSVL.

The table lists this clonotype with many counts. This chain connects TRBV4-2 to TRBJ1-5; 8 bases are a match to TRBD1. The CDR3 has 17 residues. Per germline, CDR1 LGHNA and CDR2 YNFKEQ. Germline trimming cut 0 bases from V and 5 bases from J; bases unmatched to any gene: 9. Written as DNA, the CDR3 is TGTGCCAGCAGCCAAGAATTCTTCGGACAGGGTGATCAGCCCCAGCATTTT. This encodes CASSQEFFGQGDQPQHF.

This clonotype was seen repeatedly, ten times or more. This sequence joins TRBV7-9 and TRBJ1-2; perhaps TRBD1 as D (5 bases). Germline loops: CDR1 SEHNR, CDR2 FQNEAQ (reference sequence). The length of the CDR3 is 15 residues. With 4 bases removed from V and 2 bases from J, the gap between germline ends came to 14 bases. In DNA form, the CDR3 reads TGTGCCAGCAGCTCCCCGGGCCGGACAAACTATGGCTACACCTTC. Residues: CASSSPGRTNYGYTF.

This clonotype was picked up a small number of times. The chain carries TRBV15 and TRBJ2-3; TRBD1 matches 10 bases. Per the germline V gene, CDR1 is LNHNV and CDR2 is YYDKDF (reference sequence). This CDR3 comprises 15 residues. The trim removed 6 bases at V and 5 bases at J, leaving 8 bases unmatched. CDR3 region: CATSSDRGPGDTQYF. The CDR3 DNA reads TGTGCCACCAGTTCTGACAGGGGGCCCGGAGATACGCAGTATTTT.

This clonotype has ten or more counts. J is TRBJ1-1 and V is TRBV11-2; D not certain. Between the trimmed V and J ends, which lost 7 bases and 3 bases, there was a span of 6 bases. Germline-derived CDR1 and CDR2 are SGHAT and FQNNGV. The CDR3 is 11 residues long. The DNA for the CDR3 is TGTGCCAGCAAACGGGACACTGAAGCTTTCTTT. Encoded protein: CASKRDTEAFF. Filled out from reference TRBV11-2 and TRBJ1-1, the complete variable domain reads EAGVAQSPRYKIIEKRQSVAFWCNPISGHATLYWYQQILGQGPKLLIQFQNNGVVDDSQLPKDRFSAERLKGVDSTLKIQPAKLEDSAVYLCASKRDTEAFFGQGTRLTVV.

This clonotype occurred many times. As DNA, the CDR3 is TGTGCCTGGAGCGGGGGAGAGACCCAGTACTTC. Residues: CAWSGGETQYF. The chain employs TRBV30 and TRBJ2-5, with D tentatively TRBD2 (6 bases). Trimming took 3 bases from V and 4 from J, leaving 6 bases between them. CDR1 is GTSNPN and CDR2 is SVGIG in the germline V gene (reference sequence). This CDR3 has 11 residues.

J is TRBJ2-3 and V is TRBV12-3 or TRBV12-4; D remains unclear. CDR3 length: 14 residues. The V end lost 2 bases, the J end lost 4 bases, and 10 bases lay between the germline ends. CDR3 residues: CASSLMWPPDTQYF. DNA of the CDR3: TGTGCCAGCAGTTTAATGTGGCCGCCAGATACGCAGTATTTT.